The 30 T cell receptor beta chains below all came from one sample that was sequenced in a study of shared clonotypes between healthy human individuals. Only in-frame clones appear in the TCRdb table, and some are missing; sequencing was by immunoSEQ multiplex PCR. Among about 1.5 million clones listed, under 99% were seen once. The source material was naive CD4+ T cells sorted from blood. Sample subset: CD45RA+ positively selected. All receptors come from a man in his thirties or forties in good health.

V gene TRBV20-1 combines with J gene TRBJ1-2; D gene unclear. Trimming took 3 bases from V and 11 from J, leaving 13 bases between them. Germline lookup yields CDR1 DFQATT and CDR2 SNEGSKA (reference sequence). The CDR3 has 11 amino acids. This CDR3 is CSASSADQYTF. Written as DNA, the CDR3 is TGCAGTGCTAGTAGCGCCGACCAGTACACCTTC.

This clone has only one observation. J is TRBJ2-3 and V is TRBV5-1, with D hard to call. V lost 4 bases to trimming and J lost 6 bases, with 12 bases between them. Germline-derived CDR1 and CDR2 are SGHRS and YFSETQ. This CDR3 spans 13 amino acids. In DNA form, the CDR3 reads TGCGCCAGCAGCCGCGCCCCCCCGGATACGCAGTATTTT. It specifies CASSRAPPDTQYF.

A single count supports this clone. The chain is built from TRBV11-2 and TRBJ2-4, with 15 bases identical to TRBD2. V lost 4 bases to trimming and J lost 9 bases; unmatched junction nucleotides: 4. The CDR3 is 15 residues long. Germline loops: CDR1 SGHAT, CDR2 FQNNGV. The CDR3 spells CASSSGLAGGGIQYF. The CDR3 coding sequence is TGTGCCAGCAGCTCGGGACTAGCGGGAGGCGGCATTCAGTACTTC.

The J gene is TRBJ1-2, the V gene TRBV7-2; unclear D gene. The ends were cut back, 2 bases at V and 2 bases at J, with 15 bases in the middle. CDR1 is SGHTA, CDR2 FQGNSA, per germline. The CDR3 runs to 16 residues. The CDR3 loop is CASSLSVQTVNYGYTF. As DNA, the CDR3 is TGTGCCAGCAGCTTAAGCGTACAGACGGTAAACTATGGCTACACCTTC.

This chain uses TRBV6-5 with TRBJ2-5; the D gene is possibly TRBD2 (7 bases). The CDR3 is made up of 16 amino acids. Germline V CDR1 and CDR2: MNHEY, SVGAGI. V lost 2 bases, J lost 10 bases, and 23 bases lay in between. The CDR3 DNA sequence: TGTGCCAGCAGTTACGAAGGCAGGGGAGGGGGTGATGACCAGTACTTC. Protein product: CASSYEGRGGGDDQYF.

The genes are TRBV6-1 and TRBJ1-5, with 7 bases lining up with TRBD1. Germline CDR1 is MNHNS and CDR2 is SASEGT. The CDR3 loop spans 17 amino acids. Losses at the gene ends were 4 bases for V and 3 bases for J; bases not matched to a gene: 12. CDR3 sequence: CASSGLFRQGHNQPQHF. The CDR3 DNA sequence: TGTGCCAGCAGTGGCCTATTCCGACAGGGTCACAATCAGCCCCAGCATTTT.

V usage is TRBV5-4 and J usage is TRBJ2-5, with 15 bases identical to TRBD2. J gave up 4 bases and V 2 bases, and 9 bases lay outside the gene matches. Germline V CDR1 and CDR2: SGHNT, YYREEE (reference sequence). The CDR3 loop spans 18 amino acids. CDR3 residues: CASSLGPPGLAGGETQYF. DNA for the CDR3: TGTGCCAGCAGCTTAGGGCCGCCGGGACTAGCGGGAGGAGAGACCCAGTACTTC.

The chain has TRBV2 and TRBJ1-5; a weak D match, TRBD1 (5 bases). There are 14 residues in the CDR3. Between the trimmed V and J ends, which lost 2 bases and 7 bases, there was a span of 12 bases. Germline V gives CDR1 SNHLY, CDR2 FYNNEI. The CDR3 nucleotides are TGTGCCAGCAGTGAAAGGGGCAGGGAGCAGCCCCAGCATTTT. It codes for CASSERGREQPQHF.

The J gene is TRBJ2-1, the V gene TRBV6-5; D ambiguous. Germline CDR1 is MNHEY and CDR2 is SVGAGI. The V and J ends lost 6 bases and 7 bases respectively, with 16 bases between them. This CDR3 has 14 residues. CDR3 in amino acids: CASSPRTVGNEQFF. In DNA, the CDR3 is TGTGCCAGCAGCCCTAGGACGGTGGGGAATGAGCAGTTCTTC.

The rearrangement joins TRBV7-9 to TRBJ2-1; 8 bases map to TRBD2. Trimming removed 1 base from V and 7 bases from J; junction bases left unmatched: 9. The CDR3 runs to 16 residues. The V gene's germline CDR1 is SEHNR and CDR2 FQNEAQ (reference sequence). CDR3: CASSLVGRALGNEQFF. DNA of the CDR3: TGTGCCAGCAGCTTAGTCGGGAGGGCCCTGGGGAATGAGCAGTTCTTC. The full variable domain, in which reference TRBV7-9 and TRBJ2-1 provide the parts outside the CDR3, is DTGVSQNPRHKITKRGQNVTFRCDPISEHNRLYWYRQTLGQGPEFLTYFQNEAQLEKSRLLSDRFSAERPKGSFSTLEIQRTEQGDSAMYLCASSLVGRALGNEQFFGPGTRLTVL.

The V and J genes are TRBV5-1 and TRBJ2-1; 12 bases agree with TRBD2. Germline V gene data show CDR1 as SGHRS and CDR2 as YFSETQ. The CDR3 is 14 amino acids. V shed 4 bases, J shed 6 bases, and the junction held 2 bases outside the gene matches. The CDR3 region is CASSRTSGINEQFF. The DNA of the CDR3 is TGCGCCAGCAGCCGGACTAGCGGGATCAATGAGCAGTTCTTC.

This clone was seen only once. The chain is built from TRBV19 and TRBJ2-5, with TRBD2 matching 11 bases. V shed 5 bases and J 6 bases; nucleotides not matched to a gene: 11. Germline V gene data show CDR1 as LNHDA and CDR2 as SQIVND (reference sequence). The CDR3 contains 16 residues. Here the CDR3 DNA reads TGTGCCAGTAGTTCTCAACCTCTAGCGGGAGGTCAGACCCAGTACTTC. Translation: CASSSQPLAGGQTQYF.

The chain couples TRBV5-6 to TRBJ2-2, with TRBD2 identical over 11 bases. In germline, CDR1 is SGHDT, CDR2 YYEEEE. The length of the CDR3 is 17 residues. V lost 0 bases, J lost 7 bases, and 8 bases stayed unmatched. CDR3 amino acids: CASSLVVSGRGYGELFF. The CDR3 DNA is TGTGCCAGCAGCTTGGTCGTTAGCGGGAGGGGATACGGGGAGCTGTTTTTT.

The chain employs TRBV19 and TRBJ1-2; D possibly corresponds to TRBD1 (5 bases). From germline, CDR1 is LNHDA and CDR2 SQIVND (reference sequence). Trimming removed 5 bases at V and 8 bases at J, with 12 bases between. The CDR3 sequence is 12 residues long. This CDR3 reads CASSPRGSGYTF. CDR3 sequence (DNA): TGTGCCAGTAGTCCCCGGGGCAGCGGCTACACCTTC.

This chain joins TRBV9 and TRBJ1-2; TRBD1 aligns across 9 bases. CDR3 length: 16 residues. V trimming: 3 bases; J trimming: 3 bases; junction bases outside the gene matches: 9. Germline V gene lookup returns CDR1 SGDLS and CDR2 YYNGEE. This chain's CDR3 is CASSAEGQGKYYGYTF. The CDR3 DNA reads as TGTGCCAGCAGCGCAGAAGGACAGGGGAAGTACTATGGCTACACCTTC.

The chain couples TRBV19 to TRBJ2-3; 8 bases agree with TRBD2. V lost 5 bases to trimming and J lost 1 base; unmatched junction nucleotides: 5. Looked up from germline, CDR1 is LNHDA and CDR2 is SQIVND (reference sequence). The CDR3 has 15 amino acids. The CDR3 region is CASSQGLAGTDTQYF. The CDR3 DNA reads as TGTGCCAGTAGTCAAGGACTAGCTGGCACAGATACGCAGTATTTT.

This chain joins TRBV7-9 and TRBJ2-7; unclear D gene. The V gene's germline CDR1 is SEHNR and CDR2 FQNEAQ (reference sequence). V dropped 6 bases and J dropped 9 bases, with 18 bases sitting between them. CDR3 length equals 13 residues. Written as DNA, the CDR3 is TGTGCCAGCAGTAACCCTCCGCTGGGATTGCAGTACTTC. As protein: CASSNPPLGLQYF. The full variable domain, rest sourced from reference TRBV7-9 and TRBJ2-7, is DTGVSQNPRHKITKRGQNVTFRCDPISEHNRLYWYRQTLGQGPEFLTYFQNEAQLEKSRLLSDRFSAERPKGSFSTLEIQRTEQGDSAMYLCASSNPPLGLQYFGPGTRLTVT.

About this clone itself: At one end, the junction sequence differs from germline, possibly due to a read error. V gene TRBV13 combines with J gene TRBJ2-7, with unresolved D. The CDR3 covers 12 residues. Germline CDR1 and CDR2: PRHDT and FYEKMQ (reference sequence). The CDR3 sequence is CASSVGFYEQYF. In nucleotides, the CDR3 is TGTGCCAGCAGCGTAGGTTTCTACGAGCAGTACTTC.

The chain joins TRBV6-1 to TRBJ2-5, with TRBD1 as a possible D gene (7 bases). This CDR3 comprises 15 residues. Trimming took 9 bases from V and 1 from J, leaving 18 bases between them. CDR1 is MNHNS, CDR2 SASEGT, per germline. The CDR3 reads CASQGGLRTQETQYF. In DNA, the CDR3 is TGTGCCAGTCAGGGGGGCCTTCGGACCCAAGAGACCCAGTACTTC.

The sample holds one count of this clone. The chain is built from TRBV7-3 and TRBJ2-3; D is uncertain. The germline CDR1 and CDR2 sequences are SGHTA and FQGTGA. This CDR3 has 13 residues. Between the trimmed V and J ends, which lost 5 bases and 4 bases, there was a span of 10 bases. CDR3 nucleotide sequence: TGTGCCAGCAGCCTCGTAAAGGCAGATACGCAGTATTTT. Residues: CASSLVKADTQYF.

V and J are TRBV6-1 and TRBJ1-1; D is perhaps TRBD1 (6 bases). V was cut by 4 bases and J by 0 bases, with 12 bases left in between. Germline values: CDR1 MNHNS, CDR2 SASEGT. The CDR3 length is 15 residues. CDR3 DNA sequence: TGTGCCAGCAGTGCCAGACAGGAAATGAACACTGAAGCTTTCTTT. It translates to CASSARQEMNTEAFF.

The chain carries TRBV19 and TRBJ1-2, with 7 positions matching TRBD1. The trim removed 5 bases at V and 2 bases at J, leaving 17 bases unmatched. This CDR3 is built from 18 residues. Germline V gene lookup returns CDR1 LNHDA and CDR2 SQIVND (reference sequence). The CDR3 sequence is CASSPRPGQILDNYGYTF. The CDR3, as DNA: TGTGCCAGTAGTCCCCGCCCGGGACAGATACTAGACAACTATGGCTACACCTTC.

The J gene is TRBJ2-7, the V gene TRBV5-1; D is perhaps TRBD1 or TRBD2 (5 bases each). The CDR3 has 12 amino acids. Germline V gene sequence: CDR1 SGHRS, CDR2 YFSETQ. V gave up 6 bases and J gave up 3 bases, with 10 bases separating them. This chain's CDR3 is CASTSGGYEQYF. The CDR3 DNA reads TGCGCCAGCACCTCTGGGGGCTACGAGCAGTACTTC.

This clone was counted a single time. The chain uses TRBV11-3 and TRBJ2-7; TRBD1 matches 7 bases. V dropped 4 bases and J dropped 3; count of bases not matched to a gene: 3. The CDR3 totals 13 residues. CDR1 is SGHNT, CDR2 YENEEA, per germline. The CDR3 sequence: CASSYGTDYEQYF. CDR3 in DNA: TGTGCCAGCAGCTACGGGACAGACTACGAGCAGTACTTC.

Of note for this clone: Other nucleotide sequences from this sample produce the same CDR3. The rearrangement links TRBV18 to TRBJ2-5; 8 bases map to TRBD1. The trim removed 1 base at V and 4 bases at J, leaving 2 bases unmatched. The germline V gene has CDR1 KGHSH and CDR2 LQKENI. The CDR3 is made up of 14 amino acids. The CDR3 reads CASSPLGQGETQYF. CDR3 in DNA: TGTGCCAGCTCACCACTCGGACAGGGAGAGACCCAGTACTTC.

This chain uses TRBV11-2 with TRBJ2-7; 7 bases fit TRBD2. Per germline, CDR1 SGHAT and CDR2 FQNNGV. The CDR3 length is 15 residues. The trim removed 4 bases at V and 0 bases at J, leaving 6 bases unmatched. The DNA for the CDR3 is TGTGCCAGCAGCTACCCGGGGAGGGCCTCCTACGAGCAGTACTTC. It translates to CASSYPGRASYEQYF.

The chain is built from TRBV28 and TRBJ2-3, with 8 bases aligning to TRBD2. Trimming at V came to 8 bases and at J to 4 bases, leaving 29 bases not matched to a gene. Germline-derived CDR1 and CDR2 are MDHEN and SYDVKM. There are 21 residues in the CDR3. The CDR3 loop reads CASYQLGGLAGRLGGPDTQYF. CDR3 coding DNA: TGTGCCAGCTACCAACTAGGGGGGCTAGCGGGTCGCTTAGGTGGTCCAGATACGCAGTATTTT.

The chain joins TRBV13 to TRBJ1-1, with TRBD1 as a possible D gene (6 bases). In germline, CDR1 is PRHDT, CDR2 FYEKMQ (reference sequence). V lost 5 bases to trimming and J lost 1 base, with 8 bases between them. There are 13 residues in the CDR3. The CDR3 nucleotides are TGTGCCAGCAGCCGGACAGCGAACACTGAAGCTTTCTTT. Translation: CASSRTANTEAFF.

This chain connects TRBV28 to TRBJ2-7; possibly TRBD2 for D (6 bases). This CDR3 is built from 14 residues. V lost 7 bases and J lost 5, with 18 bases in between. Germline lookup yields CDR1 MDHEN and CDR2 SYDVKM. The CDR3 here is CASTLGGTPHEQYF. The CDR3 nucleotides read TGTGCCAGCACCCTCGGAGGGACCCCCCACGAGCAGTACTTC. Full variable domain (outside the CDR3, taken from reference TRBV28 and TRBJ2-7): DVKVTQSSRYLVKRTGEKVFLECVQDMDHENMFWYRQDPGLGLRLIYFSYDVKMKEKGDIPEGYSVSREKKERFSLILESASTNQTSMYLCASTLGGTPHEQYFGPGTRLTVT.

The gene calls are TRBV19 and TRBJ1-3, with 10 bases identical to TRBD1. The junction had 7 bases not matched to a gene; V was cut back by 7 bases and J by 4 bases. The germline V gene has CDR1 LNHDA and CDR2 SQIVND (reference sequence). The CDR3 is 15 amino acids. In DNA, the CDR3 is TGTGCCAGTACCCCGACAGGGGGCAGCGGAAACACCATATATTTT. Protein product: CASTPTGGSGNTIYF.